This TCR beta chain emerged from a study of vaccination effects on CD4 cells after COVID-19. About the research overall: The median interval between the second dose and post-vaccine sampling was 72 days.

To note about this clone: The antigen remains undetermined.

ViraFEST expansion of antigen-specific CD4+ T cells with viral peptide pools preceded sequencing. After around ten days in culture, the CD4+ T cells were isolated. Two-dose BNT162b2 or mRNA-1273 vaccination was given to participants. General observations from the study: Healthy vaccine recipients' vaccine-induced clones were almost all SARS-CoV-2 mono-reactive. Clones that were induced by infection or by vaccine showed marked contraction late after vaccination.

CDR1 is MNHEY, CDR2 SMNVEV, per germline (reference sequence). This CDR3 is 14 amino acids long. Trimming took off 2 bases at V and 0 bases at J, with 6 bases between the two ends. Clones were sequenced by immunoSEQ multiplex PCR, and TCRdb holds only the in-frame ones, with some missing. The repertoire holds more than 65,000 clones, with over 70% as singletons. The receptor's source is a human donor who received a COVID-19 vaccine. The chain joins TRBV27 to TRBJ2-3; D remains unclear. The specimen was CD4+ T cells from PBMCs cultured with HCoV-229E spike peptides, collected after COVID-19 vaccination. The CDR3 nucleotides read TGTGCCAGCAGTTTACCGGACAGCACAGATACGCAGTATTTT. It yields the protein CASSLPDSTDTQYF.